The 13 T cell receptor beta chains given below trace back to one sample, sequenced in a study of OX40 agonist ivuxolimab in advanced cancers. TCRdb's table, derived via immunoSEQ multiplex PCR, lists solely in-frame clones and lacks some. The sample includes almost 80,000 clones, approximately 85% of them seen just once. The material sequenced was CD4+ or CD8+ T cells sorted from blood, taken in a trial of the OX40 agonist ivuxolimab. These TCRs come from an adult with an advanced solid tumor such as melanoma, head and neck, liver or kidney cancer.

This clone was detected a few times. The chain is built from TRBV30 and TRBJ1-1, with a possible D match to TRBD1 (6 bases). V dropped 0 bases and J dropped 3 bases, with 8 bases sitting between them. The CDR3 spans 13 residues. CDR1 is GTSNPN, CDR2 SVGIG, per germline (reference sequence). CDR3 residues: CAWSVSGDTEAFF. Here the CDR3 DNA reads TGTGCCTGGAGTGTTTCAGGGGACACTGAAGCTTTCTTT.

The chain couples TRBV10-3 to TRBJ2-7; D remains ambiguous. The V end was cut by 0 bases, the J end by 0 bases, with 9 bases between. The CDR3 extends over 15 amino acids. Looked up from germline, CDR1 is ENHRY and CDR2 is SYGVKD. CDR3 region: CAISESIDSSYEQYF. The CDR3 nucleotides are TGTGCCATCAGTGAGTCGATTGATAGCTCCTACGAGCAGTACTTC.

The V gene is TRBV4-1, the J gene TRBJ1-2; D possibly corresponds to TRBD1 (6 bases). The V end was cut by 2 bases, the J end by 4 bases, with 11 bases between. Looked up from germline, CDR1 is MGHRA and CDR2 is YSYEKL. The CDR3 is 14 amino acids. CDR3 nucleotides: TGCGCCAGCAGCCAACCGGACAGTGTCTATGGCTACACCTTC. Amino acids: CASSQPDSVYGYTF.

The DNA for the CDR3 is TGTGCCTGGAGTGACAGGAGCGAAGCTTTCTTT. This codes for CAWSDRSEAFF. The chain uses TRBV30 and TRBJ1-1; D might be TRBD1 (5 bases). The CDR3 is made up of 11 amino acids. Trimming stripped 1 base from V and 8 bases from J, with 8 bases between. The germline V gene encodes CDR1 GTSNPN and CDR2 SVGIG (reference sequence).

This clone has only a few counts. J is TRBJ2-1 and V is TRBV2; TRBD2 matches at 12 bases. Germline trimming cut 6 bases from V and 6 bases from J; bases unmatched to any gene: 9. The CDR3 covers 16 residues. The germline V gene has CDR1 SNHLY and CDR2 FYNNEI. Written as DNA, the CDR3 is TGTGCCAGCAGAATTGGGCTAGCGGGAGGGATCAATGAGCAGTTCTTC. It codes for CASRIGLAGGINEQFF.

This chain joins TRBV2 and TRBJ2-7; 10 bases map to TRBD2. The CDR3 is 14 amino acids. Germline CDR1 reads SNHLY; CDR2 reads FYNNEI. Trimming cost V 7 bases and J 7 bases; bases outside gene matches: 10. The DNA of the CDR3 is TGTGCCAGCACCCCTAGCGGGAGAGGAAGGGAGCAGTACTTC. This gives the protein CASTPSGRGREQYF.

This chain links TRBV10-3 with TRBJ2-5, with TRBD1 identical over 7 bases. Unmatched junction bases numbered 9, after V lost 8 bases and J lost 3 bases. Germline CDR1 ENHRY, CDR2 SYGVKD. CDR3 length: 14 residues. In nucleotides, the CDR3 is TGTGCCATCTCAGGGACAGCCTTTAAAGAGACCCAGTACTTC. It yields the protein CAISGTAFKETQYF.

J is TRBJ2-1 and V is TRBV11-3; D may correspond to TRBD1 or TRBD2 (5 bases each). In germline, CDR1 is SGHNT, CDR2 YENEEA. V was shortened by 0 bases and J by 6 bases, with 12 bases between the two germline ends. CDR3 length: 15 amino acids. The DNA of the CDR3 is TGTGCCAGCAGCTTAGAAGGGACCTTCTCCAATGAGCAGTTCTTC. Amino acids: CASSLEGTFSNEQFF.

The rearrangement uses TRBV5-1 and TRBJ2-3, with D tentatively TRBD2 (5 bases). The germline CDR1 and CDR2 sequences are SGHRS and YFSETQ. The CDR3 runs 14 residues. V gave up 1 base and J gave up 3 bases, with 9 bases separating them. For the CDR3, the DNA is TGCGCCAGCAGCTTGATGAGGGAAACAGATACGCAGTATTTT. Its protein is CASSLMRETDTQYF. The full variable domain, its missing parts supplied by reference TRBV5-1 and TRBJ2-3, is KAGVTQTPRYLIKTRGQQVTLSCSPISGHRSVSWYQQTPGQGLQFLFEYFSETQRNKGNFPGRFSGRQFSNSRSEMNVSTLELGDSALYLCASSLMRETDTQYFGPGTRLTVL.

The J gene is TRBJ2-7, the V gene TRBV7-2; D assignment may be TRBD1 or TRBD2 (6 bases each). In germline, CDR1 is SGHTA, CDR2 FQGNSA. CDR3 length: 15 residues. The V and J ends lost 1 base and 4 bases respectively, with 14 bases between them. Here the CDR3 reads CASSLGDGGLYEQYF. CDR3 DNA: TGTGCCAGCAGCTTAGGCGACGGGGGCCTTTACGAGCAGTACTTC.

The rearrangement uses TRBV18 and TRBJ1-3, with TRBD1 matching 7 bases. The CDR3 spans 16 residues. CDR1 and CDR2 from the germline V gene are KGHSH and LQKENI. Germline trimming cut 4 bases from V and 0 bases from J; bases unmatched to any gene: 6. CDR3 sequence (DNA): TGTGCCAGCTCACTTTACGGGACAGACTCTGGAAACACCATATATTTT. This translates into CASSLYGTDSGNTIYF.

J is TRBJ2-5 and V is TRBV6-1, with D tentatively TRBD2 (6 bases). V dropped 1 base and J dropped 5 bases, with 17 bases sitting between them. CDR3 size: 16 residues. Per germline, CDR1 MNHNS and CDR2 SASEGT. CDR3 nucleotide sequence: TGTGCCAGCAGTGAAGTTTGGAGGGAGGACGGGGAGACCCAGTACTTC. This sequence encodes CASSEVWREDGETQYF.

This clone has only a few counts. The same CDR3 also results from other DNA sequences found in this sample. The chain uses TRBV7-9 and TRBJ1-1; D ambiguous. The CDR3 covers 13 residues. CDR1 and CDR2 from the germline V gene are SEHNR and FQNEAQ (reference sequence). V dropped 1 base and J dropped 0 bases, with 3 bases sitting between them. For the CDR3, the DNA is TGTGCCAGCAGCTTAGACATGAACACTGAAGCTTTCTTT. This encodes CASSLDMNTEAFF.